This T cell receptor (beta chain) was captured in a study of Ad26.COV2.S vaccination and SARS-CoV-2 variants. The CDR3 is made up of 15 amino acids. With 5 bases removed from V and 1 base from J, the gap between germline ends came to 15 bases. CDR1 is MNHEY, CDR2 SVGEGT, per germline. Treatment in this sample: some 20 received Ad26.COV2.S at low or high dose, single or two shots; roughly five received placebo; per-sample allocation not given. After the first vaccine or placebo injection, samples were drawn on day 63. Repertoires were generated with immunoSEQ multiplex PCR, while TCRdb's copy carries only in-frame clones and drops some. The sample records a few hundred thousand clones, approximately 92% being singletons.

V is TRBV6-2 or TRBV6-3 and J is TRBJ2-7; D is tentatively TRBD1 or TRBD2 (5 bases each). The material was peripheral blood, obtained in a trial of Ad26.COV2.S vaccine versus placebo. This sequence was found in a person between 18 and 60 years old who received the Ad26.COV2.S COVID-19 vaccine or a placebo. CDR3 DNA: TGTGCCAGCAGTAATATCCGGGACCGGTCCTACGAGCAGTACTTC. It codes for CASSNIRDRSYEQYF.